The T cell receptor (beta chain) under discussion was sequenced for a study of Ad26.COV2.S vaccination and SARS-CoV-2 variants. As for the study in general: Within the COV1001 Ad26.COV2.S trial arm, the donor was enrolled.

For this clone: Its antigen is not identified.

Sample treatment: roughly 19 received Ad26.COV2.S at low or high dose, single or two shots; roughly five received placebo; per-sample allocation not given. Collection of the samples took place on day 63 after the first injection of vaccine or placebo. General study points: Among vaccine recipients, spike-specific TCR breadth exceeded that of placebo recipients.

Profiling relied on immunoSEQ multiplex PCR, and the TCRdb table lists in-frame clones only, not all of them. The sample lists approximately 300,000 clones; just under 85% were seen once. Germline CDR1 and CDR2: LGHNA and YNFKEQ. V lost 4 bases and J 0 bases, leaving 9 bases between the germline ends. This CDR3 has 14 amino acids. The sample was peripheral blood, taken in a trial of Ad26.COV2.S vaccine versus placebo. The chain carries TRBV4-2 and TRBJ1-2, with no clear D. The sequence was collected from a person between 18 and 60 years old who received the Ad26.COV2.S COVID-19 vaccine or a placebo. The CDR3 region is CASSPSGTNYGYTF. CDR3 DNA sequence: TGTGCCAGCAGCCCATCCGGGACTAACTATGGCTACACCTTC.